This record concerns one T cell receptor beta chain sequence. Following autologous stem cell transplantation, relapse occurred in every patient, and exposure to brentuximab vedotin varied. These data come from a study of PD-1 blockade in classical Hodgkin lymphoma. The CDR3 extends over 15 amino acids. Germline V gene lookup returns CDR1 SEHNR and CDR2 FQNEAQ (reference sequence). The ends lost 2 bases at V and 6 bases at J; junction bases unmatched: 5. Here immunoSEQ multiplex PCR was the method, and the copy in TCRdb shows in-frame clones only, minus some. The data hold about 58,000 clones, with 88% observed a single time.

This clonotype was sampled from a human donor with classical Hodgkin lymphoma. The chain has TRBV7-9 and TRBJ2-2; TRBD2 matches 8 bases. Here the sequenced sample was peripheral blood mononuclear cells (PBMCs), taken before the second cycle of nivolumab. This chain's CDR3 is CASSLLGGAPGELFF. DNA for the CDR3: TGTGCCAGCAGCTTACTCGGGGGGGCCCCCGGGGAGCTGTTTTTT.